Listed here are 32 T cell receptor beta chains from one sample, sequenced in a study of T cell changes during pregnancy in multiple sclerosis. Clones were sequenced by immunoSEQ multiplex PCR, and TCRdb holds only the in-frame ones, with some missing. The table has about 64,000 clones, over 95% seen once. Sequencing was performed on CD8+ T cells from peripheral blood mononuclear cells, taken after pregnancy. Receptor source: a female donor with multiple sclerosis, enrolled in a pregnancy study.

This sequence joins TRBV28 and TRBJ2-7; 9 bases fit TRBD2. Germline V gene sequence: CDR1 MDHEN, CDR2 SYDVKM. The CDR3 contains 16 residues. V dropped 7 bases and J dropped 5; count of bases not matched to a gene: 15. CDR3: CASTYDTSGRLDEQYF. CDR3 DNA sequence: TGTGCCAGCACCTACGACACCAGCGGGAGGCTGGACGAGCAGTACTTC.

The rearrangement uses TRBV28 and TRBJ2-7; 11 bases agree with TRBD1. This CDR3 has 15 amino acids. J gave up 2 bases and V 5 bases, and 5 bases lay outside the gene matches. The V gene's germline CDR1 is MDHEN and CDR2 SYDVKM. The CDR3 DNA reads TGTGCCAGCAGTGCCCCGGGACAGGGGGCCTACGAGCAGTACTTC. This encodes CASSAPGQGAYEQYF.

This clone was seen just once. The V call is TRBV7-6, the J call TRBJ2-7; D not certain. CDR3 size: 14 residues. V lost 2 bases and J 0 bases, leaving 8 bases between the germline ends. Germline V gene sequence: CDR1 SGHVS, CDR2 FNYEAQ. CDR3 bases: TGTGCCAGCAGCTTATATGGCAGCTCCTACGAGCAGTACTTC. Residues: CASSLYGSSYEQYF.

The rearrangement uses TRBV14 and TRBJ2-1; 10 bases are shared with TRBD2. Germline V CDR1 and CDR2: SGHDN, FVKESK. Trimming at V came to 4 bases and at J to 0 bases, leaving 6 bases not matched to a gene. The CDR3 length is 17 residues. The CDR3 here is CASSPGLAQSSYNEQFF. The CDR3 region has the DNA TGTGCCAGCAGCCCGGGACTAGCGCAAAGCTCCTACAATGAGCAGTTCTTC.

This clone was picked up one time. The identical CDR3 is also encoded by other nucleotide sequences in the sample. V usage is TRBV27 and J usage is TRBJ2-3; 7 nucleotides agree with TRBD2. Germline assignment: CDR1 MNHEY and CDR2 SMNVEV (reference sequence). The CDR3 contains 13 residues. V shed 3 bases, J shed 3 bases, and the junction held 0 bases outside the gene matches. In DNA, the CDR3 is TGTGCCAGCAGTTTGGGGGGGACAGATACGCAGTATTTT. It specifies CASSLGGTDTQYF.

V usage is TRBV2 and J usage is TRBJ2-1, with a tentative D call TRBD2 (6 bases). Trimming removed 7 bases from V and 8 bases from J, with 18 bases in between. The V gene's germline CDR1 is SNHLY and CDR2 FYNNEI. The CDR3 contains 14 residues. The CDR3 DNA is TGTGCCAGCACTCAGGCAGGAGGGCTAGATGAGCAGTTCTTC. This gives the protein CASTQAGGLDEQFF. Drawing the rest from reference TRBV2 and TRBJ2-1, the complete variable domain is EPEVTQTPSHQVTQMGQEVILRCVPISNHLYFYWYRQILGQKVEFLVSFYNNEISEKSEIFDDQFSVERPDGSNFTLKIRSTKLEDSAMYFCASTQAGGLDEQFFGPGTRLTVL.

The rearrangement joins TRBV29-1 to TRBJ2-5; D possibly corresponds to TRBD1 (6 bases). The length of the CDR3 is 13 residues. V lost 7 bases, J lost 5 bases, and 17 bases lay in between. CDR1 is SQVTM, CDR2 ANQGSEA, per germline. The CDR3 loop reads CSAGVKVLETQYF. CDR3 DNA: TGCAGCGCAGGGGTTAAAGTTCTGGAGACCCAGTACTTC.

This sequence joins TRBV9 and TRBJ2-2; TRBD1 matches 9 bases. V trimming: 0 bases; J trimming: 6 bases; junction bases outside the gene matches: 12. Germline V gene data show CDR1 as SGDLS and CDR2 as YYNGEE. CDR3 length: 18 residues. CDR3: CASSVVGTGRFSAGELFF. The DNA for the CDR3 is TGTGCCAGCAGCGTAGTGGGGACAGGGCGGTTCAGCGCCGGGGAGCTGTTTTTT.

V is TRBV5-5 and J is TRBJ2-7; D unclear. In germline, CDR1 is SGHKS, CDR2 YYEKEE (reference sequence). This CDR3 comprises 14 residues. The V end was cut by 1 base, the J end by 3 bases, with 11 bases between. Written as DNA, the CDR3 is TGTGCCAGCAGCTTGCGCATTATAGACTACGAGCAGTACTTC. Its protein product is CASSLRIIDYEQYF.

This chain joins TRBV7-9 and TRBJ2-1; 11 nucleotides agree with TRBD2. The CDR3 is 16 amino acids. From germline, CDR1 is SEHNR and CDR2 FQNEAQ (reference sequence). V gave up 3 bases and J gave up 7 bases; unmatched junction bases: 8. CDR3 residues: CASSLIAGGPSNEQFF. The CDR3 DNA follows: TGTGCCAGCAGCTTGATAGCGGGAGGGCCGAGTAATGAGCAGTTCTTC. The full variable domain, rest sourced from reference TRBV7-9 and TRBJ2-1, is DTGVSQNPRHKITKRGQNVTFRCDPISEHNRLYWYRQTLGQGPEFLTYFQNEAQLEKSRLLSDRFSAERPKGSFSTLEIQRTEQGDSAMYLCASSLIAGGPSNEQFFGPGTRLTVL.

The rearrangement links TRBV27 to TRBJ2-1, with 9 positions matching TRBD2. Germline loops: CDR1 MNHEY, CDR2 SMNVEV (reference sequence). Trimming at V came to 6 bases and at J to 6 bases, leaving 9 bases not matched to a gene. This CDR3 region has 15 residues. CDR3 residues: CASRQGAGGGNEQFF. In DNA form, the CDR3 reads TGTGCCAGCAGACAGGGAGCGGGAGGAGGCAATGAGCAGTTCTTC.

V gene TRBV5-4 combines with J gene TRBJ2-7; D remains ambiguous. Germline V gene sequence: CDR1 SGHNT, CDR2 YYREEE (reference sequence). The ends were cut back, 0 bases at V and 0 bases at J, with 7 bases in the middle. The CDR3 has 14 residues. The CDR3 protein is CASSLDSSSYEQYF. The CDR3 nucleotides are TGTGCCAGCAGCTTGGACAGCAGCTCCTACGAGCAGTACTTC.

The DNA of the CDR3 is TGTGCCAGCGATCCGGGATCAGAGTTAACTGGGGCCAACGTCCTGACTTTC. Translated, it gives CASDPGSELTGANVLTF. This chain connects TRBV28 to TRBJ2-6; maybe TRBD2 (5 bases). Germline CDR1 MDHEN, CDR2 SYDVKM. The CDR3 has 17 amino acids. The V end lost 8 bases, the J end lost 2 bases, and 19 bases lay between the germline ends.

The gene calls are TRBV6-5 and TRBJ2-7; D remains ambiguous. This CDR3 is 16 amino acids long. V lost 2 bases and J 2 bases, leaving 16 bases between the germline ends. CDR1 is MNHEY, CDR2 SVGAGI, per germline. The CDR3 sequence: CASSYRQAITAYEQYF. In DNA, the CDR3 is TGTGCCAGCAGTTACAGGCAGGCTATTACGGCCTACGAGCAGTACTTC.

Only one count was recorded for this clone. The chain uses TRBV6-1 and TRBJ2-7; TRBD1 might be the D (5 bases). Germline values: CDR1 MNHNS, CDR2 SASEGT. This CDR3 is built from 12 residues. V was clipped by 6 bases and J by 6 bases, with 12 bases between them. Here the CDR3 reads CASRVQGSEQYF. In DNA, the CDR3 is TGTGCCAGCAGGGTTCAGGGATCCGAGCAGTACTTC.

The chain uses TRBV19 and TRBJ2-1, with 14 positions matching TRBD2. Germline V gene lookup returns CDR1 LNHDA and CDR2 SQIVND (reference sequence). The CDR3 covers 15 residues. V was pared by 6 bases and J by 9 bases, with 7 bases of the junction left unmatched. The CDR3 bases are TGTGCCAGTAGCCGACTAGCGGGAGGGGTAGGTGAGCAGTTCTTC. It is translated as CASSRLAGGVGEQFF.

The gene calls are TRBV7-8 and TRBJ1-2; D is unclear. V lost 2 bases and J 1 base, leaving 11 bases between the germline ends. This CDR3 is 15 amino acids long. CDR1 and CDR2 (germline): SGHVS, FQNEAQ. CDR3 residues: CASSLSPGDNYGYTF. CDR3 bases: TGTGCCAGCAGCTTATCTCCGGGAGATAACTATGGCTACACCTTC.

The chain employs TRBV29-1 and TRBJ2-1; D is perhaps TRBD2 (6 bases). Between the trimmed V and J ends, which lost 4 bases and 2 bases, there was a span of 15 bases. The CDR3 is made up of 15 amino acids. Germline values: CDR1 SQVTM, CDR2 ANQGSEA. CDR3 sequence reads: CSVGRGNVPYNEQFF. The CDR3 region has the DNA TGCAGCGTTGGGCGGGGCAATGTCCCCTACAATGAGCAGTTCTTC.

This sequence joins TRBV5-1 and TRBJ1-6, with TRBD1 matching 7 bases. The CDR3 loop spans 14 amino acids. In germline, CDR1 is SGHRS, CDR2 YFSETQ. With 0 bases clipped from V and 7 bases from J, the junction kept 1 base outside the gene matches. Written as DNA, the CDR3 is TGCGCCAGCAGCTTGGAGGGGGCCAATTCACCCCTCCACTTT. Translation: CASSLEGANSPLHF.

This chain joins TRBV28 and TRBJ1-4; TRBD1 agrees at 9 bases. CDR3 length: 16 amino acids. After removal of 5 bases from V and 6 bases from J, the junction contained 10 bases not matched to a gene. Germline-derived CDR1 and CDR2 are MDHEN and SYDVKM. CDR3 protein: CASSPIPGQGHEKLFF. The CDR3, as DNA: TGTGCCAGCAGTCCTATCCCGGGACAGGGACATGAAAAACTGTTTTTT.

As for this clone: The same CDR3 is also encoded by other DNA sequences in this sample. The chain has TRBV27 and TRBJ2-7; tentative D call: TRBD2 (6 bases). The CDR3 has 13 residues. The V gene's germline CDR1 is MNHEY and CDR2 SMNVEV (reference sequence). The V end was cut by 5 bases, the J end by 0 bases, with 8 bases between. The CDR3 sequence is CASSLGGSYEQYF. The CDR3 DNA follows: TGTGCCAGCAGTCTGGGGGGCTCCTACGAGCAGTACTTC.

The sample holds one count of this clone. V gene TRBV29-1 combines with J gene TRBJ1-1; 8 nucleotides line up with TRBD1. The CDR3 contains 13 residues. The germline CDR1 and CDR2 sequences are SQVTM and ANQGSEA. After removal of 3 bases from V and 7 bases from J, the junction contained 7 bases not matched to a gene. The CDR3 DNA sequence: TGCAGCGTTGATGGGACAGGACAAGGTGAAGCTTTCTTT. It codes for CSVDGTGQGEAFF.

The rearrangement links TRBV27 to TRBJ1-2, with 10 bases that match TRBD1. The V segment lost 4 bases and the J segment 5 bases; nucleotides outside the gene matches: 4. This CDR3 region has 14 residues. The germline V gene has CDR1 MNHEY and CDR2 SMNVEV (reference sequence). The CDR3 loop is CASSSTGGGYGYTF. The DNA for the CDR3 is TGTGCCAGCAGTTCGACAGGGGGCGGTTATGGCTACACCTTC.

CDR3 DNA sequence: TGCGCCAGCGGGGGACAGGGGTATCTCGAGCAGTACTTC. It yields the protein CASGGQGYLEQYF. The chain employs TRBV10-2 and TRBJ2-7; TRBD1 aligns across 10 bases. Per the germline V gene, CDR1 is WSHSY and CDR2 is SAAADI. The J segment lost 6 bases and the V segment lost 8 bases, leaving 7 bases of the junction unmatched. The CDR3 loop spans 13 amino acids.

V usage is TRBV7-9 and J usage is TRBJ2-7; D may be TRBD2 (6 bases). This CDR3 has 17 amino acids. Looked up from germline, CDR1 is SEHNR and CDR2 is FQNEAQ (reference sequence). The V end was cut by 3 bases, the J end by 7 bases, with 25 bases between. CDR3 nucleotides: TGTGCCAGCAGCTTCCCAACCCCCGGGACCGCTGCGGGAGAGCAGTACTTC. It specifies CASSFPTPGTAAGEQYF.

In its sample, this clone was seen once. V gene TRBV30 combines with J gene TRBJ1-2; the match to TRBD1 covers 11 bases. This CDR3 is built from 16 residues. Germline CDR1 reads GTSNPN; CDR2 reads SVGIG (reference sequence). The trim removed 5 bases at V and 2 bases at J, leaving 10 bases unmatched. Here the CDR3 DNA reads TGTGCCTGGGTCGGACTCGGGGACAGGGGGAACTATGGCTACACCTTC. Amino acid sequence: CAWVGLGDRGNYGYTF.

The gene calls are TRBV27 and TRBJ2-1; 8 bases fit TRBD1. This CDR3 contains 12 residues. J was trimmed by 8 bases and V by 6 bases; bases with no gene match: 3. The germline V gene has CDR1 MNHEY and CDR2 SMNVEV (reference sequence). The CDR3 DNA sequence: TGTGCCAGCAGCCAGGGGGCTGATGAGCAGTTCTTC. Residues: CASSQGADEQFF.

The V gene is TRBV27, the J gene TRBJ1-1; no definite D call. CDR3 length: 11 residues. V dropped 9 bases and J dropped 7 bases, with 12 bases sitting between them. Germline-derived CDR1 and CDR2 are MNHEY and SMNVEV (reference sequence). The CDR3 DNA is TGTGCCAGTAATCTAGGGAGTGAAGCTTTCTTT. Its translation: CASNLGSEAFF.

This rearrangement joins TRBV7-2 to TRBJ1-4; no clear D gene. Germline V gene sequence: CDR1 SGHTA, CDR2 FQGNSA. V was shortened by 1 base and J by 0 bases, with 9 bases between the two germline ends. This CDR3 has 16 amino acids. CDR3 sequence (DNA): TGTGCCAGCAGCTTAGGGCAGTTCGCAACTAATGAAAAACTGTTTTTT. It yields the protein CASSLGQFATNEKLFF. The full variable domain, with the rest looked up from reference TRBV7-2 and TRBJ1-4, is GAGVSQSPSNKVTEKGKDVELRCDPISGHTALYWYRQSLGQGLEFLIYFQGNSAPDKSGLPSDRFSAERTGGSVSTLTIQRTQQEDSAVYLCASSLGQFATNEKLFFGSGTQLSVL.

The chain couples TRBV28 to TRBJ2-7; 7 nucleotides align to TRBD1. Germline CDR1 is MDHEN and CDR2 is SYDVKM. The CDR3 is 15 amino acids. Trimming cost V 6 bases and J 2 bases; bases outside gene matches: 10. The chain's CDR3 is CASSRPGQPTYEQYF. Written as DNA, the CDR3 is TGTGCCAGCAGCCGCCCGGGACAGCCAACCTACGAGCAGTACTTC.

The genes are TRBV28 and TRBJ2-5; D might be TRBD2 (6 bases). The CDR3 is made up of 15 amino acids. Trimming pared 9 bases from V and 5 bases from J, leaving 22 bases between. The germline V gene encodes CDR1 MDHEN and CDR2 SYDVKM. In DNA form, the CDR3 reads TGTGCCAGGTTGCCGGGACCTAAACGGGGGGAGACCCAGTACTTC. Translated: CARLPGPKRGETQYF.

The rearrangement uses TRBV2 and TRBJ1-1; TRBD1 matches 9 bases. Germline V lookup: CDR1 SNHLY, CDR2 FYNNEI. The J segment lost 4 bases and the V segment lost 6 bases, leaving 6 bases of the junction unmatched. The CDR3 is made up of 14 amino acids. The CDR3 DNA is TGTGCCAGCAGGGTTAACAGGGGGCCCACTGAAGCTTTCTTT. It specifies CASRVNRGPTEAFF.